A selection of T cell receptor beta chains follows, all from one sample in a study of T cell responses to AZD1222 COVID-19 vaccine. Sequencing was performed with immunoSEQ multiplex PCR; in TCRdb, only in-frame clones are kept and a portion is missing. The table shows 150,000 to 200,000 clones, with roughly nine tenths occurring only once. Source: peripheral blood, taken on day 0 of AZD1222 vaccination. The receptors originated from an adult in good health. CDR3s include the opening cysteine and the closing phenylalanine or tryptophan. The order of the fields is clone size, D gene, V gene, J gene, CDR3 DNA, CDR3 protein. A D gene is named only where the DNA matches it firmly. The size entry is marked missing in some rows and otherwise reads once, few, many or a size class.

clone size: NA
D gene: TRBD1
V gene: TRBV19
J gene: TRBJ2-6
CDR3 DNA: TGTGCCAGTAGTACCGCCCTACCTGGACAGGGCAGTTGGTTGGGGGCCAACGTCCTGACTTTC
CDR3 protein: CASSTALPGQGSWLGANVLTF

clone size: NA
D gene: TRBD1
V gene: TRBV28
J gene: TRBJ1-5
CDR3 DNA: TGTGCCAGCAGTTTCCGCGGACAGGGCGCCTATAGCAATCAGCCCCAGCATTTT
CDR3 protein: CASSFRGQGAYSNQPQHF

clone size: once
D gene: NA
V gene: TRBV7-9
J gene: TRBJ1-2
CDR3 DNA: TGTGCCAGCAGCCGGGACACTAACTATGGCTACACCTTC
CDR3 protein: CASSRDTNYGYTF

clone size: NA
D gene: TRBD1
V gene: TRBV6-5
J gene: TRBJ1-4
CDR3 DNA: TGTGCCAGCAGAAGGGAGACAGGGGTGACTGAAAAACTGTTTTTT
CDR3 protein: CASRRETGVTEKLFF

clone size: NA
D gene: NA
V gene: TRBV4-1
J gene: TRBJ1-2
CDR3 DNA: TGCGCCAGCAGCCAAGCTGCGCGGTCCTATGGCTACACCTTC
CDR3 protein: CASSQAARSYGYTF

clone size: few
D gene: TRBD2
V gene: TRBV7-2
J gene: TRBJ2-2
CDR3 DNA: TGTGCCAGCAGCTTAGCCCTCGGGGGGTTCTGGACCGGGGAGCTGTTTTTT
CDR3 protein: CASSLALGGFWTGELFF

clone size: few
D gene: NA
V gene: TRBV24-1
J gene: TRBJ1-5
CDR3 DNA: TGTGCCACCAGCCGGGGTAGCAATCAGCCCCAGCATTTT
CDR3 protein: CATSRGSNQPQHF

clone size: NA
D gene: TRBD2
V gene: TRBV19
J gene: TRBJ2-3
CDR3 DNA: TGTGCCAGTAGTCGGGGGGCAGATACGCAGTATTTT
CDR3 protein: CASSRGADTQYF

clone size: NA
D gene: TRBD1
V gene: TRBV20-1
J gene: TRBJ1-1
CDR3 DNA: TGCAGTGCTAGTAAGGGGGCCTTGAACACTGAAGCTTTCTTT
CDR3 protein: CSASKGALNTEAFF

clone size: NA
D gene: NA
V gene: TRBV4-1
J gene: TRBJ2-7
CDR3 DNA: TGCGCCAGCAGCCAAGGGACTCAGAGCCCTTCCTACGAGCAGTACTTC
CDR3 protein: CASSQGTQSPSYEQYF

clone size: NA
D gene: NA
V gene: TRBV7-8
J gene: TRBJ1-1
CDR3 DNA: TGTGCCAGCAGCTTAGCCAGGGTAACTGAAGCTTTCTTT
CDR3 protein: CASSLARVTEAFF

clone size: NA
D gene: TRBD1
V gene: TRBV9
J gene: TRBJ2-2
CDR3 DNA: TGTGCCAGCAGCGTAGCGGGACAGGGGCTCACCGGGGAGCTGTTTTTT
CDR3 protein: CASSVAGQGLTGELFF

clone size: NA
D gene: NA
V gene: TRBV6-5
J gene: TRBJ2-2
CDR3 DNA: TGTGCCAGCAGCCCGCAGGATTCGAACACCGGGGAGCTGTTTTTT
CDR3 protein: CASSPQDSNTGELFF

clone size: once
D gene: NA
V gene: TRBV18
J gene: TRBJ1-5
CDR3 DNA: TGTGCCAGCTCACCCACAGGGAATCAGCCCCAGCATTTT
CDR3 protein: CASSPTGNQPQHF

clone size: NA
D gene: NA
V gene: TRBV5-1
J gene: TRBJ2-5
CDR3 DNA: TGCGCCAGCAGCTTGCAGAGTCTGGGGCAAGAGACCCAGTACTTC
CDR3 protein: CASSLQSLGQETQYF

clone size: NA
D gene: NA
V gene: TRBV25-1
J gene: TRBJ2-3
CDR3 DNA: TGTGCCAGCAGTGAGGGCGAGACTAGCACAGATACGCAGTATTTT
CDR3 protein: CASSEGETSTDTQYF

clone size: NA
D gene: NA
V gene: TRBV29-1
J gene: TRBJ2-7
CDR3 DNA: TGCAGCGTTGGACTGGGCTACGAGCAGTACTTC
CDR3 protein: CSVGLGYEQYF

clone size: NA
D gene: NA
V gene: TRBV7-9
J gene: TRBJ2-3
CDR3 DNA: TGTGCCAGCAGCTACGGGACCACAGATACGCAGTATTTT
CDR3 protein: CASSYGTTDTQYF

clone size: NA
D gene: NA
V gene: TRBV9
J gene: TRBJ2-5
CDR3 DNA: TGTGCCAGCAGCGTAGGTCCTAGCTTTAGGTTGGAGACCCAGTACTTC
CDR3 protein: CASSVGPSFRLETQYF

clone size: NA
D gene: NA
V gene: TRBV19
J gene: TRBJ2-1
CDR3 DNA: TGTGCCAGTAGTATTACAATGCAGGGGGGGGCCTATGAGCAGTTCTTC
CDR3 protein: CASSITMQGGAYEQFF

clone size: NA
D gene: NA
V gene: TRBV2
J gene: TRBJ1-1
CDR3 DNA: TGTGCCAGCAGCACTAACACTGAAGCTTTCTTT
CDR3 protein: CASSTNTEAFF

clone size: NA
D gene: NA
V gene: TRBV11-3
J gene: TRBJ2-1
CDR3 DNA: TGTGCCAGCAGCTTAGACTCCTGGGGTGAGCAGTTCTTC
CDR3 protein: CASSLDSWGEQFF

clone size: NA
D gene: TRBD2
V gene: TRBV28
J gene: TRBJ2-1
CDR3 DNA: TGTGCCAGCAGCACCGGGACTAGGGGAAGGAATGAGCAGTTCTTC
CDR3 protein: CASSTGTRGRNEQFF

clone size: NA
D gene: NA
V gene: TRBV18
J gene: TRBJ2-2
CDR3 DNA: TGTGCCAGCTCACCACAACAGGCGAACACCGGGGAGCTGTTTTTT
CDR3 protein: CASSPQQANTGELFF

clone size: NA
D gene: NA
V gene: TRBV29-1
J gene: TRBJ1-1
CDR3 DNA: TGCAGCGTTACTAAGGCGGGGGCACTATGGAACACTGAAGCTTTCTTT
CDR3 protein: CSVTKAGALWNTEAFF

clone size: NA
D gene: TRBD1
V gene: TRBV10-3
J gene: TRBJ1-4
CDR3 DNA: TGTGCCATCAGTTTTGCGGACAGGGGGAAGGAAAAACTGTTTTTT
CDR3 protein: CAISFADRGKEKLFF

clone size: NA
D gene: NA
V gene: TRBV3-1/TRBV3-2
J gene: TRBJ2-2
CDR3 DNA: TGTGCCAGCAGCCAAGATCGGGGGCTAGCGAGGACCTTCGACACCGGGGAGCTGTTTTTT
CDR3 protein: CASSQDRGLARTFDTGELFF

clone size: few
D gene: NA
V gene: TRBV5-8
J gene: TRBJ1-5
CDR3 DNA: TGTGCCAGCAGATCAATTGCTCAGGGTCAGCCCCAGCATTTT
CDR3 protein: CASRSIAQGQPQHF

clone size: NA
D gene: NA
V gene: TRBV4-1
J gene: TRBJ2-1
CDR3 DNA: TGCGCCAGCAGCCAAGTGTCTACCCCTTACAATGAGCAGTTCTTC
CDR3 protein: CASSQVSTPYNEQFF